This passage covers 18 T cell receptor beta chains from one sample sequenced in a study of early T cells in non-severe SARS-CoV-2 infection. One entry per CDR3 protein results from TCRdb running MiXCR on the 5' RACE reads. The sample carries 85,000 to 95,000 distinct CDR3 sequences, around 15% recorded once. Sequencing was performed on whole blood. The source of these receptors is an adult who was a healthcare worker with PCR-confirmed SARS-CoV-2 infection or an uninfected control (not recorded which).

This clonotype was picked up a small number of times. The genes are TRBV30 and TRBJ1-5; TRBD1 might be the D (5 bases). CDR1 is GTSNPN, CDR2 SVGIG, per germline (reference sequence). The CDR3 sequence is 15 residues long. Trimming stripped 0 bases from V and 0 bases from J, with 9 bases between. CDR3 in amino acids: CAWSVPGYSNQPQHF. CDR3 coding DNA: TGTGCCTGGAGTGTACCAGGGTATAGCAATCAGCCCCAGCATTTT.

The chain uses TRBV19 and TRBJ1-5, with unresolved D. V dropped 6 bases and J dropped 6 bases, with 18 bases sitting between them. This CDR3 region has 15 residues. CDR1 and CDR2 from the germline V gene are LNHDA and SQIVND (reference sequence). The CDR3 DNA reads as TGTGCCAGTAGCCCGCGGCACCTTAGCCGTCAGCCCCAGCATTTT. Its translation is CASSPRHLSRQPQHF.

This clonotype was counted many times. The chain is built from TRBV5-1 and TRBJ2-3; no clear D. The CDR3 runs 14 residues. The germline gives CDR1 SGHRS, CDR2 YFSETQ. The ends were cut back, 5 bases at V and 2 bases at J, with 12 bases in the middle. The DNA for the CDR3 is TGCGCCAGCAGAGTCGGAAGGTTCACAGATACGCAGTATTTT. Its protein is CASRVGRFTDTQYF.

This clonotype came up a few times. The rearrangement joins TRBV24-1 to TRBJ2-3; TRBD1 agrees at 9 bases. From germline, CDR1 is KGHDR and CDR2 SFDVKD. J lost 2 bases, V lost 1 base, and 6 bases had no gene match. This CDR3 is 17 amino acids long. In DNA form, the CDR3 reads TGTGCCACCAGTGATTTCGTGGACAGGGGTCCCACAGATACGCAGTATTTT. Its protein is CATSDFVDRGPTDTQYF.

This clonotype was seen more than once but under ten times. The chain combines TRBV7-9 with TRBJ1-1; maybe TRBD1 (5 bases). V lost 5 bases and J 3 bases, leaving 10 bases between the germline ends. The CDR3 spans 13 residues. Per the germline V gene, CDR1 is SEHNR and CDR2 is FQNEAQ (reference sequence). CDR3 amino acids: CASSPLGDTEAFF. The CDR3 DNA reads TGTGCCAGCAGCCCCCTGGGGGACACTGAAGCTTTCTTT.

The genes are TRBV24-1 and TRBJ2-1; 7 nucleotides align to TRBD2. V shed 1 base, J shed 7 bases, and the junction held 9 bases outside the gene matches. The CDR3 contains 16 residues. CDR1 and CDR2 (germline): KGHDR, SFDVKD. The CDR3 DNA sequence: TGTGCCACCAGTGATTTTGCCGGGCGGGGGAGGAATGAGCAGTTCTTC. Translating gives CATSDFAGRGRNEQFF.

The table lists this clonotype with many counts. V gene TRBV5-4 combines with J gene TRBJ2-3, with D perhaps being TRBD1 or TRBD2 (5 bases each). The CDR3 contains 16 residues. Germline values: CDR1 SGHNT, CDR2 YYREEE (reference sequence). V shed 4 bases and J shed 4 bases, with 19 bases lying between them. The CDR3 bases are TGTGCCAGCAGCCTGATGGGGCAGGGAGTTTCAGATACGCAGTATTTT. This gives the protein CASSLMGQGVSDTQYF.

This clonotype was seen a handful of times. This rearrangement joins TRBV20-1 to TRBJ2-1; TRBD1 or TRBD2 may be the D gene (5 bases each). This CDR3 contains 16 residues. V lost 3 bases to trimming and J lost 5 bases, with 20 bases between them. CDR1 is DFQATT and CDR2 is SNEGSKA in the germline V gene (reference sequence). The CDR3 DNA follows: TGCAGTGCTAGTTACAGTTTGGGGGTACCCAACAATGAGCAGTTCTTC. Translated: CSASYSLGVPNNEQFF.

This clonotype is a singleton in its sample. The chain is built from TRBV5-5 and TRBJ2-1; D is ambiguous. The germline V gene has CDR1 SGHKS and CDR2 YYEKEE (reference sequence). V was shortened by 0 bases and J by 2 bases, with 12 bases between the two germline ends. This CDR3 comprises 16 residues. This CDR3 is CASSLDGSGAYNEQFF. CDR3 nucleotides: TGTGCCAGCAGCTTGGACGGTAGTGGGGCCTACAATGAGCAGTTCTTC.

This clonotype was found a few times. This chain uses TRBV7-2 with TRBJ2-1, with D tentatively TRBD2 (6 bases). Per germline, CDR1 SGHTA and CDR2 FQGNSA. CDR3 size: 17 residues. V was cut by 4 bases and J by 4 bases, with 20 bases left in between. Here the CDR3 reads CASSYGGVGGAYNEQFF. The CDR3, as DNA: TGTGCCAGCAGCTACGGTGGAGTTGGCGGGGCATACAATGAGCAGTTCTTC. The full variable domain, completed using reference TRBV7-2 and TRBJ2-1, is GAGVSQSPSNKVTEKGKDVELRCDPISGHTALYWYRQSLGQGLEFLIYFQGNSAPDKSGLPSDRFSAERTGGSVSTLTIQRTQQEDSAVYLCASSYGGVGGAYNEQFFGPGTRLTVL.

This clonotype was seen only once. The chain couples TRBV5-5 to TRBJ2-1; TRBD2 matches 9 bases. Per germline, CDR1 SGHKS and CDR2 YYEKEE (reference sequence). Trimming took 0 bases from V and 5 from J; bases not matched to a gene: 6. The CDR3 runs to 16 residues. The CDR3 is CASSLAKRGEDNEQFF. For the CDR3, the DNA is TGTGCCAGCAGCTTGGCTAAGCGGGGGGAGGACAATGAGCAGTTCTTC.

J is TRBJ1-2 and V is TRBV30; D not resolved. Germline CDR1 and CDR2: GTSNPN and SVGIG (reference sequence). The CDR3 has 15 amino acids. V dropped 0 bases and J dropped 4 bases, with 15 bases sitting between them. The CDR3, as DNA: TGTGCCTGGAGTGTAGGACGGACCGTAATCTATGGCTACACCTTC. It yields the protein CAWSVGRTVIYGYTF.

The V gene is TRBV21-1, the J gene TRBJ2-1; the table's D gene call, TRBD2, was not cross checked with the DNA. TRBV21-1 constitutes a pseudogene. This CDR3 has 14 residues. The CDR3 bases are TGTGCCAGCAGCAAAGGGCTAGCGGGGGTGGAGCAGTTCTTC. Protein product: CASSKGLAGVEQFF.

This clonotype showed up many times. The chain carries TRBV18 and TRBJ2-3; no clear D gene. V lost 6 bases, J lost 1 base, and 8 bases lay in between. Germline lookup yields CDR1 KGHSH and CDR2 LQKENI. CDR3 length: 13 residues. CDR3 sequence: CASSPSRTDTQYF. The CDR3, as DNA: TGTGCCAGCTCCCCCAGTCGCACAGATACGCAGTATTTT.

The J gene is TRBJ2-3, the V gene TRBV12-3 or TRBV12-4; tentative D call: TRBD2 (6 bases). The CDR3 is 16 amino acids. The V end lost 5 bases, the J end lost 1 base, and 16 bases lay between the germline ends. The CDR3 DNA sequence: TGTGCCAGCAGTCCGGGGACTTCCATTGGCACAGATACGCAGTATTTT. Encoded protein: CASSPGTSIGTDTQYF.

The chain couples TRBV6-5 to TRBJ2-5; D call uncertain. With 2 bases removed from V and 0 bases from J, the gap between germline ends came to 7 bases. The length of the CDR3 is 14 residues. Germline CDR1 reads MNHEY; CDR2 reads SVGAGI. The chain's CDR3 is CASSYLTDQETQYF. The CDR3 DNA reads TGTGCCAGCAGTTACCTGACGGACCAAGAGACCCAGTACTTC.

This clonotype was seen many times. The chain recombines TRBV18 with TRBJ2-3; D gene ambiguous. V lost 3 bases, J lost 4 bases, and 14 bases lay in between. The germline V gene encodes CDR1 KGHSH and CDR2 LQKENI. CDR3 length: 15 residues. The CDR3 sequence is CASSPLDERADTQYF. DNA of the CDR3: TGTGCCAGCTCACCCCTAGACGAACGGGCAGATACGCAGTATTTT.

V usage is TRBV6-1 and J usage is TRBJ2-3; D possibly corresponds to TRBD2 (5 bases). The CDR3 covers 15 residues. Trimming cost V 4 bases and J 5 bases, with 16 bases left between them. Germline V gives CDR1 MNHNS, CDR2 SASEGT. The CDR3 sequence is CASSGRREDVDTQYF. In nucleotides, the CDR3 is TGTGCCAGCAGTGGCCGCCGGGAAGACGTAGATACGCAGTATTTT.